This T cell receptor (beta chain) was sequenced for a study of cytomegalovirus exposure and HLA in healthy donors. General study points: Owing to their indistinguishability, certain V segments, notably TRBV6-2 and TRBV6-3, were excluded. Later analysis associated a missense DCLRE1C variant with TCR beta V- and J-gene trimming. Cytomegalovirus association was listed for roughly 160 TCR beta chains.

Notes on this clone: Its antigen remains unknown.

Germline V gives CDR1 SGHTS, CDR2 YDEGEE. There are 17 residues in the CDR3. With V trimmed by 0 bases and J by 5 bases, 12 bases remained unmatched. PCR involved 60 Vbeta and 13 Jbeta primers. Here immunoSEQ multiplex PCR was the method, and the copy in TCRdb shows in-frame clones only, minus some. The data show more than 55,000 clones, with about 80% seen just once and under 4% held by the top ten. The receptor was derived from a woman in her thirties or forties in good health and CMV-seronegative. The sample was PBMCs. V usage is TRBV5-8 and J usage is TRBJ1-1; TRBD1 matches 8 bases. CDR3 coding DNA: TGTGCCAGCAGCTTGGTGACAGGGGCGATCCCTCGGACTGAAGCTTTCTTT. Encoded protein: CASSLVTGAIPRTEAFF.